This TCR beta chain was identified during a study of cytomegalovirus exposure and HLA in healthy donors. CDR1 is GTSNPN, CDR2 SVGIG, per germline (reference sequence). This CDR3 contains 15 residues. Trimming shortened V by 1 base and J by 0 bases, and 7 bases separated the two germline ends. Researchers ran the PCR with 60 Vbeta and 13 Jbeta primers. Only in-frame clones appear in the TCRdb table, and some are missing; sequencing was by immunoSEQ multiplex PCR. The sample includes more than 95,000 clones, 70% to 90% seen only once; the top ten take about 20%. Material: PBMCs. This clonotype originated in a man between 18 and 29 years old in good health and CMV-seropositive. V usage is TRBV30 and J usage is TRBJ1-6; maybe TRBD1 (5 bases). CDR3 DNA: TGTGCCTGGAGTGACGGGGGCTCCTATAATTCACCCCTCCACTTT. Its protein product is CAWSDGGSYNSPLHF.